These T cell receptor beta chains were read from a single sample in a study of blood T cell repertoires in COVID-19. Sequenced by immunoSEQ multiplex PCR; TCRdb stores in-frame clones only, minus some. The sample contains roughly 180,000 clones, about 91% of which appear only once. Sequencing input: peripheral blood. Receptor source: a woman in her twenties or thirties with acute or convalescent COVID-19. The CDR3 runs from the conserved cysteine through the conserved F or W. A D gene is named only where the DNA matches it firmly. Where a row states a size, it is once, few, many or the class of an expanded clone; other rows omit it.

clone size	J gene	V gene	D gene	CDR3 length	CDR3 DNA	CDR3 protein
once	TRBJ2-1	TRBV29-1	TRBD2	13	TGCAGCGGGAAGCGGGAGGAGAGGAATGAGCAGTTCTTC	CSGKREERNEQFF
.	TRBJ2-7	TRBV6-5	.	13	TGTGCCAGCAGTTACTCGTCAGGGCAGGAGTGGGACTTC	CASSYSSGQEWDF
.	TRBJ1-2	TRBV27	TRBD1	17	TGTGCCAGCAGTTTATCGGTGGGACAGGCGACATACTATGGCTACACCTTC	CASSLSVGQATYYGYTF
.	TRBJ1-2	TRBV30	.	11	TGTGCCCACCTCGGCAGGGATGGCTACACCTTC	CAHLGRDGYTF
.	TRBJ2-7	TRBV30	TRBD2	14	TGTGCCTGGAGTGTAGGACTAGCGGGCTACGAGCAGTACTTC	CAWSVGLAGYEQYF
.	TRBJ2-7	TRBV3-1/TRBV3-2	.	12	TGTGCCAGCAGCGGGACAACCGAAGAGCAGTACTTC	CASSGTTEEQYF
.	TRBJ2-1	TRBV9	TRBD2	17	TGTGCCAGCAGCGTAGCTTGGGGGCGGGAGGGTCCCAGGGAGCAGTTCTTC	CASSVAWGREGPREQFF
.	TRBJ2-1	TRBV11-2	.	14	TGTGCCAGCAGCTCAAGCATCTTGTACAATGAGCAGTTCTTC	CASSSSILYNEQFF
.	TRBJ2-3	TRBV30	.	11	TGTGCCTCGGCCGAACAGGGTACGCAGTATTTT	CASAEQGTQYF
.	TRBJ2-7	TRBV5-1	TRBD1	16	TGCGCCAGCAGCTTGGAAGTGGGACAGCCCTCCTACGAGCAGTACTTC	CASSLEVGQPSYEQYF
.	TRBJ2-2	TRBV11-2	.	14	TGTGCCAGCAGCTTCATAGGGGGGGCGCGGGAGCTGTTTTTT	CASSFIGGARELFF
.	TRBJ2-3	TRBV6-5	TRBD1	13	TGTGCCAGCAAGAACAGGGGAACAGATACGCAGTATTTT	CASKNRGTDTQYF
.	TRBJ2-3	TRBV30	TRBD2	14	TGTGCCTGGAGGGATAGCGGGAGGGCAGATACGCAGTATTTT	CAWRDSGRADTQYF
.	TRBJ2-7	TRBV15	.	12	TGTGCCACCAGCAGAGATAGATCCGAGCAGTACTTC	CATSRDRSEQYF
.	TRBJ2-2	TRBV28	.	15	TGTGCCAGCGGATTCGACTACAAGGGCACCGGGGAGCTGTTTTTT	CASGFDYKGTGELFF
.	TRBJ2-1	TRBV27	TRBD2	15	TGTGCCAGCAGAATAGCGGGAGGAACTTACAATGAGCAGTTCTTC	CASRIAGGTYNEQFF
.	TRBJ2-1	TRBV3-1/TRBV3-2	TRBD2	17	TGTGCCAGCAGCCAAGCTGGACTAGCGGGACCATCAAATGAGCAGTTCTTC	CASSQAGLAGPSNEQFF
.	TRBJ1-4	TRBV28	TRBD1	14	TGTGCCAGCAGTTTTGCGACAGGGGGAGGAAAACTGTTTTTT	CASSFATGGGKLFF
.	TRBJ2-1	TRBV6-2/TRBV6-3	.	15	TGTGCCAGCAGTTATCTAGTTTTTGTATCCAATGAGCAGTTCTTC	CASSYLVFVSNEQFF
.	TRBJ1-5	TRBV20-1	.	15	TGCAGTGCTAGTTGGGCCAGATATAGCAATCAGCCCCAGCATTTT	CSASWARYSNQPQHF
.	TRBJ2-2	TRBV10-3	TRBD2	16	TGTGCCATCAGTACCGGGACTAGCGGGAGGGACGGGGAGCTGTTTTTT	CAISTGTSGRDGELFF
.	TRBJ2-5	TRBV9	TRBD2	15	TGTGCCAGCAACCCGAGCGGGAGAGGAAGGGAGACCCAGTACTTC	CASNPSGRGRETQYF
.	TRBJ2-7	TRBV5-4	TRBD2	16	TGTGCCAGCAGCTTGGGGACTAGCGGGAGGGCAGGAGAGCAGTACTTC	CASSLGTSGRAGEQYF
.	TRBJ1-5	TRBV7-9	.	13	TGTGCCAGCAGCTTAGGGGCGACACAGCCCCAGCATTTT	CASSLGATQPQHF
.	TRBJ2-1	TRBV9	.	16	TGTGCCAGCAGCCCCCGGGGGACCGAACCCTACAATGAGCAGTTCTTC	CASSPRGTEPYNEQFF
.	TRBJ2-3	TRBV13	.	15	TGTGCCAGCAGCTTAAATAGAGGGCGGGCGACTTCCCCCAATTTT	CASSLNRGRATSPNF
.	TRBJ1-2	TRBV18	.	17	TGTGCCAGCTCACCTATCTTGCTGGCTTCCCGGGGGAGTGGCTACACCTTC	CASSPILLASRGSGYTF
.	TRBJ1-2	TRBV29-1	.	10	TGCAGCGTAGAGGGAGAGGGCTACACCTTC	CSVEGEGYTF
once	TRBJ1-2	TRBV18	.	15	TGTGCCAGCTCACCAACTACGGACTATACAGGTGGCTACACCTTC	CASSPTTDYTGGYTF
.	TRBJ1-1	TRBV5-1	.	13	TGCGCCAGCAGCTTGTCCGGGTTACGGGTCGCTTTCTTT	CASSLSGLRVAFF
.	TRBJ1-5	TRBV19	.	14	TGTGCCAGTAGGACTTCGAGCTACAATCAGCCCCAGCATTTT	CASRTSSYNQPQHF
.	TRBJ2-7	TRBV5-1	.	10	TGCGCCAGCCCAGACTACGAGCAGTACTTC	CASPDYEQYF
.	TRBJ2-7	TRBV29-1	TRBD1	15	TGCAGCGTTGGATCTCCCGGACAGGGGGATTACGAGCAGTACTTC	CSVGSPGQGDYEQYF
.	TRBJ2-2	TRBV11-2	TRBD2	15	TGTGCCAGCAGCCGACCTGCGGGAGGGCCTAGTGAGCTGTTTTTT	CASSRPAGGPSELFF
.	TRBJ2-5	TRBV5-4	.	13	TGTGCCAGCACCGACTCACCACAAGAGACCCAGTACTTC	CASTDSPQETQYF
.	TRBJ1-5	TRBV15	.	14	TGTGCCACCAGGAGATCTGGGAGAGATCAGCCCCAGCATTTT	CATRRSGRDQPQHF
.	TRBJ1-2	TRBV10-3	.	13	TGTGCCATCAGCTTAGACAGTAACTATGGCTACACCTTC	CAISLDSNYGYTF
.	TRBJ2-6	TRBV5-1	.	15	TGCGCCAGCAGCTTGTTTACATCTGGGGCCAACGTCCTGACTTTC	CASSLFTSGANVLTF
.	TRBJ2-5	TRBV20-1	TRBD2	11	TGCAGTGTTTGGGAGGGAGAGACCCAGTACTTC	CSVWEGETQYF
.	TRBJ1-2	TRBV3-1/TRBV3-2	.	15	TGTGCCAGCAGCCCCCGGACAGCGGGACAACATGGCTACACCTTC	CASSPRTAGQHGYTF
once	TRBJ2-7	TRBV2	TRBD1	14	TGTGCCAGCAGCGACACAGGGGGCTCAGGAGAGCAGTACTTC	CASSDTGGSGEQYF